This T cell receptor (beta chain) was captured in a study of T cells in Graves' hyperthyroidism and ophthalmopathy. As for the study in general: Peripheral blood collection took place at initial diagnosis, before any treatment.

Remarks on this clonotype: What it binds is unknown.

The CDR3 is made up of 15 amino acids. Germline values: CDR1 MNHNS, CDR2 SASEGT. Trimming pared 7 bases from V and 8 bases from J, leaving 20 bases between. Uncontrolled infections, other autoimmune diseases, pregnancy or lactation led to exclusion of patients. Orbital computed tomography and thyroid ultrasound, together with serum TRAb and thyroxine and clinical symptoms, were used for diagnoses. Whole-study results and caveats: Appearing also in blood were most of the thyroid clonotypes expanded above 0.001.

Using RNA transcripts as the source, TCR beta CDR3 regions were amplified. A first-round RT-PCR of the TCR CDR3 used the HTBI primer set. TCRdb independently ran MiXCR on the multiplex PCR reads; one entry per CDR3 protein. The sample yields approximately 610,000 distinct CDR3 sequences, 14% to 15% seen once. This chain connects TRBV6-1 to TRBJ2-2, with D perhaps TRBD2 (6 bases). The sample was blood. The receptor was derived from a woman aged 40 to 55 with Graves' ophthalmopathy. The DNA of the CDR3 is TGTGCCAGCACCGGCAGGGAGGATGATGGTGGGGAGCTGTTTTTT. It is translated as CASTGREDDGGELFF.